The 26 T cell receptor beta chains given below trace back to one sample, sequenced in a study of radiotherapy plus CTLA-4 blockade in lung cancer. Repertoires were generated with immunoSEQ multiplex PCR, while TCRdb's copy carries only in-frame clones and drops some. The sample lists about 45,000 clones, 50% to 70% occurring once. The starting material was peripheral blood, obtained from a patient treated with radiotherapy plus ipilimumab. The origin of the receptors is a human donor with non-small cell lung cancer who had a partial response to radiotherapy plus ipilimumab.

V is TRBV5-6 and J is TRBJ1-2, with TRBD1 matching over 9 bases. The CDR3 spans 14 residues. Germline V lookup: CDR1 SGHDT, CDR2 YYEEEE. V shed 4 bases, J shed 7 bases, and the junction held 8 bases outside the gene matches. The chain's CDR3 is CASSPTGGRSGYTF. As DNA, the CDR3 is TGTGCCAGCAGCCCAACAGGGGGCCGAAGTGGCTACACCTTC.

CDR3 nucleotides: TGCGCCAGCAGAGGGGTCCGCCTCGTGAACACTGAAGCTTTCTTT. Translated, it gives CASRGVRLVNTEAFF. This chain joins TRBV5-1 and TRBJ1-1; tentative D call: TRBD1 (5 bases). Trimming took off 5 bases at V and 0 bases at J, with 14 bases between the two ends. This CDR3 has 15 residues. Germline CDR1 reads SGHRS; CDR2 reads YFSETQ.

The sample holds a few counts of this clone. The V and J genes are TRBV30 and TRBJ2-5; tentative D call: TRBD2 (5 bases). Germline V lookup: CDR1 GTSNPN, CDR2 SVGIG (reference sequence). The CDR3 runs to 14 residues. Trimming shortened V by 0 bases and J by 4 bases, and 12 bases separated the two germline ends. CDR3 DNA: TGTGCCTGGAGTGTACTAGGAAGGCCAGAGACCCAGTACTTC. Translating it yields CAWSVLGRPETQYF.

The V and J genes are TRBV7-9 and TRBJ2-3; 8 bases map to TRBD2. CDR1 SEHNR and CDR2 FQNEAQ come from the germline V gene (reference sequence). The CDR3 runs 14 residues. V was pared by 4 bases and J by 8 bases, with 8 bases of the junction left unmatched. The CDR3 protein is CASSSPGLVATQYF. Here the CDR3 DNA reads TGTGCCAGCAGCTCGCCGGGACTAGTGGCTACGCAGTATTTT.

This clone was seen a few times. The chain couples TRBV19 to TRBJ1-6; D ambiguous. The CDR3 is 13 residues long. Germline CDR1 is LNHDA and CDR2 is SQIVND (reference sequence). The germline V and J ends were trimmed by 8 bases and 8 bases, with 13 bases remaining between them. The CDR3 loop is CASARESDSPLHF. Written as DNA, the CDR3 is TGTGCCAGTGCGAGGGAGTCTGATTCACCCCTCCACTTT.

This clone occurred many times. The CDR3 protein is CAISESGTGGNEQYF. Written as DNA, the CDR3 is TGTGCCATCAGTGAGTCAGGGACAGGGGGTAACGAGCAGTACTTC. The chain joins TRBV10-3 to TRBJ2-7, with 11 bases lining up with TRBD1. The V gene's germline CDR1 is ENHRY and CDR2 SYGVKD. Losses at the gene ends were 0 bases for V and 5 bases for J; bases not matched to a gene: 3. The CDR3 is made up of 15 amino acids.

The chain has TRBV7-2 and TRBJ2-1, with a tentative D call TRBD2 (6 bases). The germline CDR1 and CDR2 sequences are SGHTA and FQGNSA. V gave up 8 bases and J gave up 4 bases, with 18 bases separating them. CDR3 size: 15 residues. The CDR3 DNA sequence: TGTGCCAGCGCCGACTGGCGGGGTGATTACAATGAGCAGTTCTTC. This codes for CASADWRGDYNEQFF.

This chain joins TRBV18 and TRBJ2-5; 7 nucleotides align to TRBD2. J lost 3 bases, V lost 6 bases, and 7 bases had no gene match. This CDR3 has 14 residues. Germline V CDR1 and CDR2: KGHSH, LQKENI. CDR3 DNA sequence: TGTGCCAGCTCCCCTTCCCTAGCGGAAGAGACCCAGTACTTC. Its protein is CASSPSLAEETQYF.

This chain links TRBV29-1 with TRBJ1-1, with D perhaps TRBD1 (6 bases). Looked up from germline, CDR1 is SQVTM and CDR2 is ANQGSEA. V lost 5 bases to trimming and J lost 7 bases, with 14 bases between them. This CDR3 contains 12 residues. The CDR3 sequence: CSVYRDRDEAFF. CDR3 in DNA: TGCAGCGTTTACAGGGATAGGGATGAAGCTTTCTTT.

This clone was picked up a small number of times. This chain joins TRBV6-5 and TRBJ2-7; D remains ambiguous. CDR3 size: 13 residues. Trimming removed 5 bases at V and 4 bases at J, with 12 bases between. Per germline, CDR1 MNHEY and CDR2 SVGAGI. The CDR3 DNA is TGTGCCAGCAGTACACGGGTCCCATACGAGCAGTACTTC. Amino acids: CASSTRVPYEQYF.

J is TRBJ2-2 and V is TRBV5-4; D unresolved. Trimming removed 4 bases from V and 5 bases from J, with 9 bases in between. CDR1 and CDR2 from the germline V gene are SGHNT and YYREEE (reference sequence). The CDR3 loop spans 13 amino acids. The CDR3 reads CASSPYLTGELFF. Written as DNA, the CDR3 is TGTGCCAGCAGCCCTTATCTGACCGGGGAGCTGTTTTTT.

The V and J genes are TRBV12-5 and TRBJ2-5; weak D call: TRBD1 (5 bases). This CDR3 contains 11 residues. The germline V gene has CDR1 LGHNT and CDR2 FRNRAP. Trimming took off 6 bases at V and 5 bases at J, with 7 bases between the two ends. The CDR3 loop reads CASGSGETQYF. In DNA form, the CDR3 reads TGTGCTAGTGGATCAGGGGAGACCCAGTACTTC.

This clone appeared a few times. This rearrangement joins TRBV13 to TRBJ2-7, with a tentative D call TRBD2 (7 bases). Per germline, CDR1 PRHDT and CDR2 FYEKMQ (reference sequence). V was shortened by 4 bases and J by 7 bases, with 14 bases between the two germline ends. The CDR3 is 13 amino acids. The chain's CDR3 is CASSSRGAKEQYF. The CDR3 coding sequence is TGTGCCAGCAGCTCCCGGGGGGCCAAGGAGCAGTACTTC. The whole variable domain, remainder taken from reference TRBV13 and TRBJ2-7, is AAGVIQSPRHLIKEKRETATLKCYPIPRHDTVYWYQQGPGQDPQFLISFYEKMQSDKGSIPDRFSAQQFSDYHSELNMSSLELGDSALYFCASSSRGAKEQYFGPGTRLTVT.

V usage is TRBV7-2 and J usage is TRBJ2-2, with D tentatively TRBD2 (6 bases). This CDR3 is 15 amino acids long. CDR1 is SGHTA, CDR2 FQGNSA, per germline. Between the trimmed V and J ends, which lost 3 bases and 6 bases, there was a span of 14 bases. In DNA form, the CDR3 reads TGTGCCAGCAGCTTCACGACTAGTCGGCCCGGGGAGCTGTTTTTT. Translated, it gives CASSFTTSRPGELFF.

This chain connects TRBV12-2 to TRBJ1-1; no check of the table's D call, TRBD1, against the DNA was made. TRBV12-2 is a recognized pseudogene. The CDR3 loop spans 16 amino acids. For the CDR3, the DNA is TGTGCAAGTCGCTTAGTTCGAAGGAGCAGGGGCACTGAAGCTTTCTTT. Amino acids: CASRLVRRSRGTEAFF.

V gene TRBV7-9 combines with J gene TRBJ2-7, with D possibly matching TRBD1 (6 bases). Trimming pared 0 bases from V and 1 base from J, leaving 10 bases between. The CDR3 loop spans 15 amino acids. Germline CDR1 is SEHNR and CDR2 is FQNEAQ (reference sequence). DNA of the CDR3: TGTGCCAGCAGCTTAGCCCAGGGGTTGTCCTACGAGCAGTACTTC. The encoded protein is CASSLAQGLSYEQYF. Using reference TRBV7-9 and TRBJ2-7 for the parts outside the CDR3, the full variable domain is DTGVSQNPRHKITKRGQNVTFRCDPISEHNRLYWYRQTLGQGPEFLTYFQNEAQLEKSRLLSDRFSAERPKGSFSTLEIQRTEQGDSAMYLCASSLAQGLSYEQYFGPGTRLTVT.

The rearrangement uses TRBV10-3 and TRBJ1-5; TRBD1 matches 7 bases. Losses at the gene ends were 4 bases for V and 3 bases for J; bases not matched to a gene: 3. CDR3 length equals 14 residues. Per germline, CDR1 ENHRY and CDR2 SYGVKD. The CDR3 bases are TGTGCCATCAGTGGGGGACAGCACAATCAGCCCCAGCATTTT. The encoded protein is CAISGGQHNQPQHF.

The chain employs TRBV6-1 and TRBJ1-2; 7 bases map to TRBD1. V lost 5 bases and J lost 6; bases outside the gene matches: 9. Germline lookup yields CDR1 MNHNS and CDR2 SASEGT. The CDR3 is made up of 14 amino acids. DNA for the CDR3: TGTGCCAGCAGTAAGACAGGGACATATAATGGCTACACCTTC. Residues: CASSKTGTYNGYTF.

The chain is built from TRBV10-3 and TRBJ1-2; the match to TRBD1 covers 9 bases. The CDR3 has 17 residues. Per germline, CDR1 ENHRY and CDR2 SYGVKD. V was clipped by 7 bases and J by 1 base; unmatched bases: 13. This CDR3 is CAITATGGAGGNYGYTF. The CDR3 nucleotides read TGTGCCATCACGGCCACAGGGGGCGCTGGGGGTAACTATGGCTACACCTTC.

Only a few counts were recorded for this clone. CDR3 sequence reads: CASSLQANTEAFF. As DNA, the CDR3 is TGTGCCAGCTCACTCCAGGCGAACACTGAAGCTTTCTTT. The gene calls are TRBV18 and TRBJ1-1; no firm D call. CDR3 length: 13 amino acids. The germline gives CDR1 KGHSH, CDR2 LQKENI. The V end was cut by 4 bases, the J end by 1 base, with 7 bases between.

The V call is TRBV7-6, the J call TRBJ2-1; 7 nucleotides agree with TRBD2. The CDR3 has 14 amino acids. The ends lost 1 base at V and 7 bases at J; junction bases unmatched: 4. Germline V gene sequence: CDR1 SGHVS, CDR2 FNYEAQ. This chain's CDR3 is CASSLERDLNEQFF. CDR3 nucleotide sequence: TGTGCCAGCAGCTTAGAGCGGGATTTGAATGAGCAGTTCTTC.

The chain employs TRBV6-5 and TRBJ2-4; no definite D call. V was trimmed by 6 bases and J by 12 bases, leaving 21 bases between them. Germline CDR1 and CDR2: MNHEY and SVGAGI. The CDR3 totals 14 residues. The CDR3: CASRLLTGGTDQYF. CDR3 bases: TGTGCCAGCAGACTACTTACGGGTGGAACGGATCAGTACTTC.

This chain links TRBV7-9 with TRBJ2-3; 7 bases agree with TRBD2. This CDR3 contains 13 residues. With V trimmed by 3 bases and J by 4 bases, 1 base remained unmatched. Germline V CDR1 and CDR2: SEHNR, FQNEAQ (reference sequence). CDR3: CASSFGLADTQYF. The CDR3 coding sequence is TGTGCCAGCAGCTTCGGACTAGCAGATACGCAGTATTTT. Supplemented by reference TRBV7-9 and TRBJ2-3, the full variable domain reads DTGVSQNPRHKITKRGQNVTFRCDPISEHNRLYWYRQTLGQGPEFLTYFQNEAQLEKSRLLSDRFSAERPKGSFSTLEIQRTEQGDSAMYLCASSFGLADTQYFGPGTRLTVL.

This chain uses TRBV5-5 with TRBJ2-1, with 7 bases aligning to TRBD1. With V trimmed by 1 base and J by 8 bases, 9 bases remained unmatched. Looked up from germline, CDR1 is SGHKS and CDR2 is YYEKEE (reference sequence). The CDR3 loop spans 15 amino acids. The CDR3 DNA follows: TGTGCCAGCAGCTTGTCCCCGACAGGGTGGGATGAGCAGTTCTTC. Amino acids: CASSLSPTGWDEQFF.

The rearrangement uses TRBV7-8 and TRBJ1-3; TRBD1 might be the D (6 bases). This CDR3 contains 17 residues. Trimming cost V 5 bases and J 0 bases, with 17 bases left between them. Germline V lookup: CDR1 SGHVS, CDR2 FQNEAQ. The chain's CDR3 is CASSPYLGQSSGNTIYF. CDR3 sequence (DNA): TGTGCCAGCAGCCCCTATCTGGGACAAAGCTCTGGAAACACCATATATTTT.

In DNA, the CDR3 is TGTGCCAGCAGCGTAGGTAGAGGGAACACTGAAGCTTTCTTT. Translating gives CASSVGRGNTEAFF. The gene calls are TRBV9 and TRBJ1-1; D uncertain. V was trimmed by 0 bases and J by 1 base, leaving 7 bases between them. This CDR3 is 14 amino acids long. Germline V gene data show CDR1 as SGDLS and CDR2 as YYNGEE.